This T cell receptor beta chain was profiled in a study of shared clonotypes between healthy human individuals. Comment on this clone: No antigen is known for it.

Germline assignment: CDR1 SGHRS and CDR2 YFSETQ. The CDR3 consists of 14 residues. Using immunoSEQ multiplex PCR, the repertoire was profiled, and TCRdb retains in-frame clones only, with some absent. The top ten clones hold about an eighth of a sample with approximately 480,000 clones, nearly 80% of them seen once. Study-wide results and limits: The authors sampled blood alone, and tissue repertoires likely differ.

Within Nashville, Tennessee resided all donors, each a Caucasian adult. The V call is TRBV5-1, the J call TRBJ2-5; D is perhaps TRBD2 (6 bases). The J call may not be correct, given that the DNA end is closer to TRBJ2-7. The source is a woman aged 40-49 years in good health. Some clones in this sample may be carry-over from other donors' samples. The specimen sequenced was PBMCs. DNA for the CDR3: TGCGCCAGCAGTTCGGGGACTCCCTCCTACGAGCAGTACTTC. It yields the protein CASSSGTPSYEQYF.